This T cell receptor (beta chain) is from a study of T cell changes during pregnancy in multiple sclerosis. Assay: immunoSEQ multiplex PCR; the TCRdb copy retains only in-frame clones and omits some. Here the sample spans about 64,000 clones, roughly 90% being singletons. This TCR came from a female donor with multiple sclerosis, enrolled in a pregnancy study. The sequencing here drew on peripheral blood, taken in the second trimester of pregnancy.

CDR3: CASSVEREGSPLHF. Here the CDR3 DNA reads TGTGCCAGCAGTGTAGAAAGGGAGGGTTCACCCCTCCACTTT. The chain links TRBV2 to TRBJ1-6; D not resolved. This CDR3 is 14 amino acids long. V was cut by 4 bases and J by 9 bases, with 13 bases left in between. The V gene's germline CDR1 is SNHLY and CDR2 FYNNEI.